In this sample, the clone carrying this T cell receptor (beta chain) turned up many times. Its antigen is undetermined. These data originate in a study of glioma-infiltrating T cells. Study-wide results and caveats: Tissue-blood divergence was below expectation in non-neoplastic patients, above in gliomas. CDR3 overlap between tissue and blood was very small.

Using RNA template, CDR3s of TCR alpha and beta were amplified with iRepertoire arm-PCR. Input was 100-400 ng of tissue mRNA or PBMC total RNA. From the multiplex PCR reads, TCRdb called clonotypes with MiXCR, one entry per CDR3 protein. This sample has around 120,000 distinct CDR3 sequences, with 24% found just once. The sequencing sample was made of glioma tissue, nonneoplastic brain tissue, or PBMCs (not recorded which). This clonotype was sampled from a human donor with low-grade glioma or glioblastoma, undergoing nonglioma brain surgery, or in good health (not recorded which).

The CDR3 DNA reads TGCAGTGCCGGGACAGGCGCCGGGGAGCTGTTTTTT. Translation: CSAGTGAGELFF. The chain is built from TRBV20-1 and TRBJ2-2; 8 bases fit TRBD1. The germline gives CDR1 DFQATT, CDR2 SNEGSKA (reference sequence). The CDR3 sequence is 12 residues long. V was pared by 6 bases and J by 6 bases, with 3 bases of the junction left unmatched.